This T cell receptor (beta chain) was captured by sequencing in a study of shared clonotypes between healthy human individuals. Libraries were prepared by immunoSEQ multiplex PCR; TCRdb keeps only in-frame clonotypes and omits some of them. Among 450,000 to 550,000 clones listed, 79% were seen once. This CDR3 has 14 amino acids. Material for sequencing was PBMCs. This sequence was found in a woman in her forties in good health. Some clones in this sample may be carry-over from other donors' samples. This sequence joins TRBV21-1 and TRBJ2-7; TRBD2, the table's D call, was not compared with the DNA. TRBV21-1 is marked as a pseudogene. CDR3 sequence (DNA): TGTGCCAGCATCCTGTCGGGACTGTCCTACGAGCAGTACTTC. Its protein product is CASILSGLSYEQYF.